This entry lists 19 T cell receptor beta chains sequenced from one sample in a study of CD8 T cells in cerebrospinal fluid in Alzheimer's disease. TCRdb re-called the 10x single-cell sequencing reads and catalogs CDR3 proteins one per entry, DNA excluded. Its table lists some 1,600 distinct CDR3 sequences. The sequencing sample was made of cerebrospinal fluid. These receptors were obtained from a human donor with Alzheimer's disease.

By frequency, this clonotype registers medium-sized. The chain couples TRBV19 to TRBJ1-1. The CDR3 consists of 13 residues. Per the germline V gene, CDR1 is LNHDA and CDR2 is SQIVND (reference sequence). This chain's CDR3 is CASSIPAEVGAFF.

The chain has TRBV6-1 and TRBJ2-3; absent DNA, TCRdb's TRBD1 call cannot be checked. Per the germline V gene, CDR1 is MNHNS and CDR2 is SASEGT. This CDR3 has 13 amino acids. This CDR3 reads CASRKAPPDTQYF.

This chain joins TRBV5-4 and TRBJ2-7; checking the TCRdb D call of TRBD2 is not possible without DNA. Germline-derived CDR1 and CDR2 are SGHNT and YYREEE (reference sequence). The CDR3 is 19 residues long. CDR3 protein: CASSLRGSGREAPLLEQYF. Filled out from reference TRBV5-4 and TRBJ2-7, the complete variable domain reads ETGVTQSPTHLIKTRGQQVTLRCSSQSGHNTVSWYQQALGQGPQFIFQYYREEENGRGNFPPRFSGLQFPNYSSELNVNALELDDSALYLCASSLRGSGREAPLLEQYFGPGTRLTVT.

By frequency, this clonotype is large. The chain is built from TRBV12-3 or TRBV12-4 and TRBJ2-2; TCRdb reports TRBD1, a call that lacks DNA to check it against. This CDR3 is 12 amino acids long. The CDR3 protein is CASRLTVGELFF.

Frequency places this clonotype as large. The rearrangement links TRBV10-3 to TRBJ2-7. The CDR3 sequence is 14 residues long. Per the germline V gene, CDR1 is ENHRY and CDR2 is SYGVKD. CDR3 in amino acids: CAITPDRGSYEQYF.

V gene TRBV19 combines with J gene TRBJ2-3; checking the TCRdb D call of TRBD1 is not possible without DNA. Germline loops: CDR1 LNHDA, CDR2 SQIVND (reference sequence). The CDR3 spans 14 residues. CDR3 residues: CATKRGPSTDTQYF.

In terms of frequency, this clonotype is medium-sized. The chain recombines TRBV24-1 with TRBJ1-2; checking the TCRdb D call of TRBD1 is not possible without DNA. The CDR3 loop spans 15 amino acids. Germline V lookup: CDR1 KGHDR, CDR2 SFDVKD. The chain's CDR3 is CATSSRGGGDYGYTF.

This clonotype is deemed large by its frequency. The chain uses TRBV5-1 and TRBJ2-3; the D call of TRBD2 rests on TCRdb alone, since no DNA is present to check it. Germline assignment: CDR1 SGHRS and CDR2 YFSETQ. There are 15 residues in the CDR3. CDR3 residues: CASSLSGLDSHTQYF.

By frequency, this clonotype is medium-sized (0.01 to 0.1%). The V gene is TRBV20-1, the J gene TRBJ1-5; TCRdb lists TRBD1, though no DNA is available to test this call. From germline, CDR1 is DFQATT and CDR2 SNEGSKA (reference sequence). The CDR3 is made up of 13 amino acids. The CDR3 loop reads CSASGGADQPQHF.

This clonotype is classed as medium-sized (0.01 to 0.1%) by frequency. CDR3: CSAWAGLAGDNEQFF. The J gene is TRBJ2-1, the V gene TRBV20-1; lacking DNA, the TRBD2 call made by TCRdb goes unchecked. This CDR3 is 15 amino acids long. Germline CDR1 reads DFQATT; CDR2 reads SNEGSKA (reference sequence).

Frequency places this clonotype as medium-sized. The CDR3 here is CASSVDYSGSYNEQFF. V and J are TRBV9 and TRBJ2-1; TCRdb reports TRBD2, a call that lacks DNA to check it against. The CDR3 sequence is 16 residues long. Germline values: CDR1 SGDLS, CDR2 YYNGEE. The full variable domain, its missing parts supplied by reference TRBV9 and TRBJ2-1, is DSGVTQTPKHLITATGQRVTLRCSPRSGDLSVYWYQQSLDQGLQFLIQYYNGEERAKGNILERFSAQQFPDLHSELNLSSLELGDSALYFCASSVDYSGSYNEQFFGPGTRLTVL.

The chain's CDR3 is CASSDRGLATDTQYF. The chain links TRBV6-1 to TRBJ2-3; TCRdb gives TRBD2 as the D gene, but with no DNA this cannot be confirmed. CDR1 is MNHNS and CDR2 is SASEGT in the germline V gene. This CDR3 is 15 amino acids long.

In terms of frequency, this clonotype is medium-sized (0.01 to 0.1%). CDR3 sequence: CASSLGLRPDNEQFF. The rearrangement links TRBV11-2 to TRBJ2-1. Germline CDR1 reads SGHAT; CDR2 reads FQNNGV. The CDR3 has 15 residues.

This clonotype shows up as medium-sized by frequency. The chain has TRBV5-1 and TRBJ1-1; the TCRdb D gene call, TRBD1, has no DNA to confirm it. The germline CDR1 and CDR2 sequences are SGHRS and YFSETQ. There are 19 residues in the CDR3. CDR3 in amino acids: CASSSHMGPRQGDDTEAFF.

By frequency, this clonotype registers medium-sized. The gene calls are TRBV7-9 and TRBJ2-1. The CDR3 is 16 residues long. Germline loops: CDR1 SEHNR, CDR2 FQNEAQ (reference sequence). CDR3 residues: CASSSRTSSSYNEQFF.

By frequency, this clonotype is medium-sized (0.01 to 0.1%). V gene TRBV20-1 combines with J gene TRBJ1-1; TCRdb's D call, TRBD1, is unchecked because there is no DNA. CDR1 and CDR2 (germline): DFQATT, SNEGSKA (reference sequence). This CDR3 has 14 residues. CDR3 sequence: CSARGGGFSTEAFF.

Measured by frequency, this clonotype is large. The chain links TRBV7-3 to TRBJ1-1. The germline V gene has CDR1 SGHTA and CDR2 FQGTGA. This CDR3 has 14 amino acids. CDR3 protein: CASSSSSANTEAFF.

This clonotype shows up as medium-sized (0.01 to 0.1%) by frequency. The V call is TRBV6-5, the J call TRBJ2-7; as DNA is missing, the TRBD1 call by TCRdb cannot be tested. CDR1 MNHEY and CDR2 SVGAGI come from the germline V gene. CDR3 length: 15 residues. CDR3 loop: CASSRARQQTYEQYF.

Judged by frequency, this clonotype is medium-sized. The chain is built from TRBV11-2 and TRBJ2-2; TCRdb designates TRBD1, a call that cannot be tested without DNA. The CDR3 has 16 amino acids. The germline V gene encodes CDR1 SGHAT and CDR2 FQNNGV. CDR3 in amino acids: CASSWPQGANTGELFF.